Below are 25 T cell receptor beta chains sequenced from a single sample in a study of OX40 agonist ivuxolimab in advanced cancers. Clones were sequenced by immunoSEQ multiplex PCR, and TCRdb holds only the in-frame ones, with some missing. Here the sample spans roughly 71,000 clones, 90% to 95% being singletons. This sample comprised CD4+ or CD8+ T cells sorted from blood, obtained in a trial of the OX40 agonist ivuxolimab. Receptor source: an adult with an advanced solid tumor such as melanoma, head and neck, liver or kidney cancer.

The chain links TRBV7-3 to TRBJ2-7; TRBD1 matches 9 bases. The CDR3 is 13 amino acids. Unmatched junction bases numbered 5, after V lost 5 bases and J lost 6 bases. The germline CDR1 and CDR2 sequences are SGHTA and FQGTGA. CDR3 region: CASSQGQGLEQYF. The CDR3 bases are TGTGCCAGCAGCCAGGGACAGGGTCTCGAGCAGTACTTC.

The V gene is TRBV28, the J gene TRBJ2-2, with 10 bases fitting TRBD2. Per germline, CDR1 MDHEN and CDR2 SYDVKM. The CDR3 totals 17 residues. Trimming took 5 bases from V and 0 from J; bases not matched to a gene: 6. In nucleotides, the CDR3 is TGTGCCAGCAGTGGCCTAGCGGGAGCGACGAACACCGGGGAGCTGTTTTTT. Amino acid sequence: CASSGLAGATNTGELFF.

This rearrangement joins TRBV19 to TRBJ2-7; D not resolved. V was shortened by 2 bases and J by 0 bases, with 11 bases between the two germline ends. Germline V gives CDR1 LNHDA, CDR2 SQIVND (reference sequence). The CDR3 loop spans 15 amino acids. CDR3 loop: CASSIRLSLSYEQYF. The CDR3, as DNA: TGTGCCAGTAGTATAAGACTGAGCCTCTCCTACGAGCAGTACTTC.

The CDR3 bases are TGTGCCAGCAGCTTAGGGGACGAATCTAGCACAGATACGCAGTATTTT. Protein sequence: CASSLGDESSTDTQYF. The chain recombines TRBV13 with TRBJ2-3, with unresolved D. CDR1 is PRHDT and CDR2 is FYEKMQ in the germline V gene (reference sequence). The CDR3 covers 16 residues. Trimming took off 0 bases at V and 0 bases at J, with 10 bases between the two ends.

The sample holds one count of this clone. V gene TRBV19 combines with J gene TRBJ2-3, with D unresolved. CDR1 LNHDA and CDR2 SQIVND come from the germline V gene (reference sequence). The CDR3 runs to 14 residues. V gave up 3 bases and J gave up 0 bases, with 7 bases separating them. The CDR3 coding sequence is TGTGCCAGTAGTATGGGAATAAGCACAGATACGCAGTATTTT. It specifies CASSMGISTDTQYF. Filled out from reference TRBV19 and TRBJ2-3, the complete variable domain reads DGGITQSPKYLFRKEGQNVTLSCEQNLNHDAMYWYRQDPGQGLRLIYYSQIVNDFQKGDIAEGYSVSREKKESFPLTVTSAQKNPTAFYLCASSMGISTDTQYFGPGTRLTVL.

This sequence joins TRBV2 and TRBJ2-7; 8 nucleotides agree with TRBD2. CDR3 length: 15 amino acids. Germline assignment: CDR1 SNHLY and CDR2 FYNNEI. V was clipped by 2 bases and J by 2 bases; unmatched bases: 5. CDR3 residues: CASSEKTSEPYEQYF. CDR3 sequence (DNA): TGTGCCAGCAGTGAAAAGACTAGCGAACCCTACGAGCAGTACTTC.

This chain joins TRBV4-3 and TRBJ2-7; D uncertain. The germline V gene encodes CDR1 LGHNA and CDR2 YSLEER. V was clipped by 2 bases and J by 3 bases, with 14 bases between them. CDR3 length equals 15 residues. CDR3 nucleotides: TGCGCCAGCAGCCAATCACGTCGTAGGGACTACGAGCAGTACTTC. Protein product: CASSQSRRRDYEQYF.

V is TRBV15 and J is TRBJ1-4, with D possibly TRBD1 on 5 matching bases. Germline V gene sequence: CDR1 LNHNV, CDR2 YYDKDF (reference sequence). The CDR3 has 18 amino acids. The V and J ends lost 4 bases and 3 bases respectively, with 21 bases between them. CDR3 DNA sequence: TGTGCCACCAGCAACCCCTCTGGGGCGGATGGAGCTAATGAAAAACTGTTTTTT. Amino acids: CATSNPSGADGANEKLFF. Combining the CDR3 with reference TRBV15 and TRBJ1-4 gives the whole variable domain DAMVIQNPRYQVTQFGKPVTLSCSQTLNHNVMYWYQQKSSQAPKLLFHYYDKDFNNEADTPDNFQSRRPNTSFCFLDIRSPGLGDTAMYLCATSNPSGADGANEKLFFGSGTQLSVL.

The rearrangement joins TRBV7-8 to TRBJ1-4; unclear D gene. The CDR3 totals 16 residues. Germline V gene sequence: CDR1 SGHVS, CDR2 FQNEAQ. Trimming shortened V by 1 base and J by 0 bases, and 9 bases separated the two germline ends. The DNA for the CDR3 is TGTGCCAGCAGCTTAGAGGGCTACGCAACTAATGAAAAACTGTTTTTT. Amino acid sequence: CASSLEGYATNEKLFF.

There are a few counts of this clone. The V call is TRBV10-1, the J call TRBJ2-7; D is uncertain. The CDR3 runs 11 residues. V was cut by 4 bases and J by 5 bases, with 6 bases left in between. Germline V gene sequence: CDR1 WNHNN, CDR2 SYGVQD (reference sequence). The CDR3 DNA reads TGCGCCAGCAGTGGGGATCACGAGCAGTACTTC. This translates into CASSGDHEQYF.

The CDR3 is CASSPPASSTDTQYF. The CDR3 bases are TGTGCCAGCTCACCACCAGCCTCTAGCACAGATACGCAGTATTTT. The chain links TRBV18 to TRBJ2-3; D gene ambiguous. Germline CDR1 and CDR2: KGHSH and LQKENI. The CDR3 runs to 15 residues. The V and J ends lost 0 bases and 0 bases respectively, with 7 bases between them.

The rearrangement joins TRBV9 to TRBJ2-5, with D hard to call. V gave up 4 bases and J gave up 4 bases, with 11 bases separating them. CDR1 SGDLS and CDR2 YYNGEE come from the germline V gene. This CDR3 comprises 13 residues. This chain's CDR3 is CASSSEGSETQYF. Here the CDR3 DNA reads TGTGCCAGCAGCTCAGAAGGGTCAGAGACCCAGTACTTC.

V gene TRBV7-6 combines with J gene TRBJ1-2; no firm D call. The germline CDR1 and CDR2 sequences are SGHVS and FNYEAQ. This CDR3 has 13 residues. Trimming pared 4 bases from V and 8 bases from J, leaving 14 bases between. CDR3 sequence: CASSSTPVGGYTF. CDR3 bases: TGTGCCAGCAGCTCGACTCCAGTAGGAGGCTACACCTTC.

This clone was seen once. The genes are TRBV29-1 and TRBJ1-2; the D is unclear. Trimming pared 7 bases from V and 0 bases from J, leaving 15 bases between. Germline V gene lookup returns CDR1 SQVTM and CDR2 ANQGSEA. The CDR3 is made up of 14 amino acids. This CDR3 reads CSGWNDGPNYGYTF. CDR3 DNA sequence: TGCAGCGGCTGGAATGACGGTCCTAACTATGGCTACACCTTC.

The chain carries TRBV15 and TRBJ1-5, with D perhaps matching TRBD1 (5 bases). Germline CDR1 is LNHNV and CDR2 is YYDKDF (reference sequence). The CDR3 has 14 residues. The V end lost 1 base, the J end lost 7 bases, and 11 bases lay between the germline ends. The CDR3 loop is CATSRAAGKQPQHF. The CDR3 coding sequence is TGTGCCACCAGCAGAGCGGCAGGGAAACAGCCCCAGCATTTT.

This clone occurred a few times. This rearrangement joins TRBV4-3 to TRBJ1-1; possible D gene TRBD1, 6 bases. Germline V gives CDR1 LGHNA, CDR2 YSLEER. The length of the CDR3 is 15 residues. Trimming took off 1 base at V and 4 bases at J, with 13 bases between the two ends. DNA of the CDR3: TGCGCCAGCAGCCAAGGACAGGTCCGAAGCACTGAAGCTTTCTTT. It encodes CASSQGQVRSTEAFF.

This sequence joins TRBV11-2 and TRBJ1-1, with D unclear. Trimming took off 5 bases at V and 0 bases at J, with 7 bases between the two ends. CDR3 length: 13 amino acids. Germline V gene lookup returns CDR1 SGHAT and CDR2 FQNNGV. The CDR3 region is CASSPRMNTEAFF. The CDR3 nucleotides read TGTGCCAGCAGCCCAAGGATGAACACTGAAGCTTTCTTT.

The chain uses TRBV4-3 and TRBJ2-1; tentatively, D is TRBD1 or TRBD2 (5 bases each). The CDR3 is 13 amino acids. Trimming removed 2 bases from V and 10 bases from J, with 12 bases in between. Germline V gene sequence: CDR1 LGHNA, CDR2 YSLEER. As DNA, the CDR3 is TGCGCCAGCAGCCAACTTCTAGCAGGGGAGCAGTTCTTC. As protein: CASSQLLAGEQFF.

This chain uses TRBV6-4 with TRBJ2-1; D is possibly TRBD1 (6 bases). Trimming removed 8 bases at V and 3 bases at J, with 17 bases between. Germline values: CDR1 MRHNA, CDR2 SNTAGT. The CDR3 spans 15 residues. In DNA, the CDR3 is TGTGCCAGCGGGATCCAGGGGTGTTACTACAATGAGCAGTTCTTC. Amino acid sequence: CASGIQGCYYNEQFF.

The chain links TRBV27 to TRBJ1-5; TRBD1 agrees at 10 bases. The CDR3 is 15 amino acids. V lost 5 bases to trimming and J lost 5 bases; unmatched junction nucleotides: 6. Germline CDR1 and CDR2: MNHEY and SMNVEV (reference sequence). CDR3 region: CASSQTGGAHQPQHF. CDR3 sequence (DNA): TGTGCCAGCAGTCAGACAGGGGGCGCGCATCAGCCCCAGCATTTT.

V is TRBV5-8 and J is TRBJ2-1; D is undetermined. The CDR3 is 14 residues long. The germline CDR1 and CDR2 sequences are SGHTS and YDEGEE. V was cut by 4 bases and J by 8 bases, with 16 bases left in between. The CDR3 sequence: CASSPLGPGDEQFF. In DNA, the CDR3 is TGTGCCAGCAGCCCGCTCGGACCCGGCGATGAGCAGTTCTTC.

V and J are TRBV2 and TRBJ2-1; TRBD2 aligns across 10 bases. With 4 bases clipped from V and 1 base from J, the junction kept 4 bases outside the gene matches. Germline loops: CDR1 SNHLY, CDR2 FYNNEI. This CDR3 spans 16 amino acids. The CDR3: CASSGGSGRSYNEQFF. The CDR3 DNA reads as TGTGCCAGCAGTGGGGGTAGCGGGAGGTCCTACAATGAGCAGTTCTTC.

The gene calls are TRBV19 and TRBJ1-2; D gene unclear. The germline gives CDR1 LNHDA, CDR2 SQIVND (reference sequence). This CDR3 contains 13 residues. The ends were cut back, 1 base at V and 4 bases at J, with 7 bases in the middle. The chain's CDR3 is CASSIGQLYGYTF. CDR3 DNA sequence: TGTGCCAGTAGTATAGGGCAGCTCTATGGCTACACCTTC. The full variable domain, completed using reference TRBV19 and TRBJ1-2, is DGGITQSPKYLFRKEGQNVTLSCEQNLNHDAMYWYRQDPGQGLRLIYYSQIVNDFQKGDIAEGYSVSREKKESFPLTVTSAQKNPTAFYLCASSIGQLYGYTFGSGTRLTVV.

This chain connects TRBV4-2 to TRBJ2-7, with 8 nucleotides matching TRBD2. The germline gives CDR1 LGHNA, CDR2 YNFKEQ. V lost 3 bases, J lost 0 bases, and 7 bases stayed unmatched. The CDR3 has 16 amino acids. DNA for the CDR3: TGTGCCAGCAGCCAGGTTGAACTAGCGGCCTCCTACGAGCAGTACTTC. Residues: CASSQVELAASYEQYF.

In DNA, the CDR3 is TGTGCCAGCAGTTTTATCGGGGAGGGGGTCCACGAGACCCAGTACTTC. It yields the protein CASSFIGEGVHETQYF. The chain recombines TRBV28 with TRBJ2-5; a possible D gene is TRBD2 (7 bases). The V end lost 3 bases, the J end lost 5 bases, and 19 bases lay between the germline ends. Germline CDR1 reads MDHEN; CDR2 reads SYDVKM. This CDR3 is built from 16 residues.